The clone carrying this T cell receptor (beta chain) was detected only a few times. Its specificity is unknown. This entry is derived from a study of post-analysis software for immune sequencing data. Study observations and caveats: The F measure placed samples prepared in the same batch into strongly shared clusters. Controls had significantly higher normalized Chao1 diversity than multiple sclerosis patients. Comparison of patients with controls showed a handful of TRBV segments more frequent in patients, TRBV5-6, TRBV5-1 and TRBV20-1 among them.

The library was made from cDNA and included unique molecular identifiers. MiXCR, run by TCRdb on the PCR reads, gives a single entry per CDR3 protein. The data show 180,000 or so distinct CDR3 sequences, with around 29% seen just once and roughly 3.4% held by the top ten. V lost 3 bases and J lost 4; bases outside the gene matches: 1. CDR3 size: 13 residues. Germline CDR1 and CDR2: SGHRS and YFSETQ. The chain uses TRBV5-1 and TRBJ2-1, with 7 bases aligning to TRBD1. Sequences were obtained from blood. This receptor was identified in a girl younger than 18 with multiple sclerosis. This chain's CDR3 is CASSSQGYNEQFF. The CDR3, as DNA: TGCGCCAGCAGCTCACAGGGGTACAATGAGCAGTTCTTC.